The 4 T cell receptor beta chains below come from one sample, sequenced in a study of Graves' ophthalmopathy and Graves' hyperthyroidism. Amplification of the TCR beta CDR3 regions used RNA transcripts (as template). The workflow started with a first-round RT-PCR run with HTBI primers and then moved on to a second-round multiplex PCR. One entry per CDR3 protein, called by TCRdb with MiXCR from the multiplex PCR reads. The table has about 620,000 distinct CDR3 sequences, about a fifth seen once. Sequenced: peripheral blood. These receptor sequences come from a woman under 30 with stable Graves' hyperthyroidism. Some clones in this sample may be carry-over from other donors' samples.

This clonotype has just a few counts. At one end, the junction sequence differs from germline, possibly due to a read error. The gene calls are TRBV6-1 and TRBJ1-2, with D uncertain. Germline V gene lookup returns CDR1 MNHNS and CDR2 SASEGT. This CDR3 region has 12 residues. CDR3 sequence reads: CASSEKGRTAVF. The CDR3 DNA sequence: TGTGCCAGCAGTGAAAAGGGCCGGACGGCCGTCTTC.

There are many counts of this clonotype. The rearrangement uses TRBV20-1 and TRBJ1-1; D is unresolved. Germline-derived CDR1 and CDR2 are DFQATT and SNEGSKA (reference sequence). V shed 5 bases and J shed 0 bases, with 16 bases lying between them. The CDR3 contains 15 residues. This CDR3 reads CSAPLSGPMNTEAFF. In nucleotides, the CDR3 is TGCAGTGCTCCTCTCTCAGGACCGATGAACACTGAAGCTTTCTTT.

This clonotype was picked up many times. The chain uses TRBV28 and TRBJ2-5, with unresolved D. The V gene lost 5 bases and the J gene lost 2 bases, with 9 bases spanning the gap. The CDR3 runs 13 residues. Germline V gene lookup returns CDR1 MDHEN and CDR2 SYDVKM. This chain's CDR3 is CASSTVIQETQYF. In DNA, the CDR3 is TGTGCCAGCAGTACAGTGATACAAGAGACCCAGTACTTC.

This clonotype was seen repeatedly, ten times or more. V is TRBV10-1 and J is TRBJ1-5, with D uncertain. CDR1 is WNHNN, CDR2 SYGVQD, per germline (reference sequence). With 0 bases removed from V and 5 bases from J, the gap between germline ends came to 5 bases. The CDR3 has 13 residues. The CDR3 is CASSESNHQPQHF. The CDR3 region has the DNA TGCGCCAGCAGTGAGTCGAACCATCAGCCCCAGCATTTT.